Sequencing of this TCR beta chain was carried out in a study of CXCR3-negative and CXCR3-positive naive CD8 T cells. UMI-labeled TRB cDNA libraries were prepared by 5' RACE. Reanalyzing the 5' RACE reads, TCRdb keeps one entry per CDR3 protein, without DNA. This sample's clone table lists around 140,000 distinct CDR3 sequences. On this clonotype: Its antigen is unidentified.

The CDR3 has 17 amino acids. General study findings and limits: Comparison of naive cells showed more hydrophobic TRB CDR3s in CXCR3-positive than in CXCR3-negative naive cells.

The V and J genes are TRBV12-3 or TRBV12-4 and TRBJ2-3; lacking DNA, the TRBD1 call made by TCRdb goes unchecked. The receptor was isolated from a human donor in good health. Some clones in this sample may be carry-over from other donors' samples. Sequenced: naive CXCR3+ CD8+ T cells from blood. Subset indicated: CD45RO-CCR7+CD27+CD95- naive CD8+ T cells expressing CXCR3 (TNR3+). CDR3 in amino acids: CASSFGSSSPRQGTQYF.